This T cell receptor beta chain was sequenced in a study of a mutant IDH1 vaccine in newly diagnosed glioma (dated by TCRdb to the early 2020s). Describing the broader study: Patients received eight vaccinations in weeks 1, 3, 5, 7, 11, 15, 19 and 23, corresponding to visits V03 through V10. Of the approximately 33 treated patients, around 60% were male and roughly 40% were female, and a mean age of about 37 years was recorded. Peripheral blood samples were drawn at six visits, namely V03 (baseline), V05, V07, V10, V12 and V13. Prior to enrollment, patients had been given standard therapy consisting of radiotherapy alone, temozolomide alone, or radiochemotherapy with temozolomide, with the combination given to most patients. In the chemotherapy-containing groups, vaccination started alongside temozolomide cycles, whereas in patients who had radiotherapy alone it started 4-6 weeks after radiotherapy. For exploratory analyses, longitudinal TCRB deep sequencing was carried out in about two dozen treated patients wherever samples were available.

Points the paper makes about the study in general: Pseudoprogression appeared unrelated to alterations in the top peripheral T cell clonotypes detected by TCRB sequencing. The authors stated that sample limitations prevented analyses of patient blood samples from being reproduced. Vaccine-induced immune responses across multiple MHC alleles were detected in over 85% of patients. Availability determined which PBMC samples were chosen for TCRB deep sequencing.

Taken with the paper, the label for time point translates to: week 5, during vaccination. Each vaccine dose was 300 ug of a 20-mer mutant IDH1 peptide in Montanide, given subcutaneously with topical imiquimod. The donors had newly diagnosed IDH1-mutant astrocytomas of WHO grade 3 or 4 that showed loss of nuclear ATRX. The samples were drawn from NOA16, a multicentre, single-arm, open-label phase I trial in Germany that tested a mutant IDH1 peptide vaccine in humans for the first time. Genomic DNA for TCRB sequencing was extracted from EDTA blood using the DNeasy Blood and Tissue Kit. Comments on this clone: Its specific antigen is unknown. No base quality information exists; no much larger clone differs at one position.

The CDR3 goes from the cysteine to the phenylalanine over 17 residues. Only the CDR3 part of the read is kept: 51 bases, read in frame from the first base. At the junction V is shortened by 6 bases and J by 8 bases; bases outside the gene matches: 20. Per the germline V gene (reference sequence), LNHDA is the CDR1 and SQIVND is the CDR2. Library prep was done by the immunoSEQ multiplex PCR assay. Rearranged TCR beta chain sequences were amplified with the hsTCRB Kit following the manufacturer's protocol. TCRB libraries were sequenced on an Illumina MiSeq. In the authors' own workflow: The proprietary platform of the kit vendor was used for demultiplexing, trimming and gene mapping. TCRdb retrieved this table from immuneACCESS and kept in-frame rearrangements only. Not all clones are present; in checked studies, unresolved V genes account for under half, and no reason is known for the remainder. That table furnishes V, J and clone size, whereas the DNA furnished D and trimming. The sample table shows 35,000 to 45,000 clones, and 81% are seen once. 9.5% to 13% of the sample belongs to the ten largest clones.

The TCR was taken from a man aged 45 to 65 with glioma. The sequence is built from TRBV19 and TRBJ1-2; TRBD1 matches 8 bases in the middle. Sequences were derived from PBMCs, sampled from a glioma patient whose treatment included an IDH1 peptide vaccine. The DNA is TGTGCCAGTAGCCGTTATGGGACAGGTGAAACTCATTCAGGCTACACCTTC. This gives the protein CASSRYGTGETHSGYTF.